This TCR beta chain was captured in a study of cytomegalovirus exposure and HLA in healthy donors. Assay used: immunoSEQ multiplex PCR; TCRdb lists only in-frame clones, some missing. The profile shows about 110,000 clones, about nine tenths of them singletons. Sequenced: PBMCs. This TCR was recovered from a woman aged 18-35 years in good health and CMV-seronegative.

In nucleotides, the CDR3 is TGTGCCAGCAGCTTTAGTCGGGGCTACAATGAGCAGTTCTTC. This encodes CASSFSRGYNEQFF. J is TRBJ2-1 and V is TRBV11-2; D possibly corresponds to TRBD2 (5 bases). Trimming cost V 3 bases and J 3 bases, with 9 bases left between them. CDR1 is SGHAT and CDR2 is FQNNGV in the germline V gene. The CDR3 loop spans 14 amino acids.